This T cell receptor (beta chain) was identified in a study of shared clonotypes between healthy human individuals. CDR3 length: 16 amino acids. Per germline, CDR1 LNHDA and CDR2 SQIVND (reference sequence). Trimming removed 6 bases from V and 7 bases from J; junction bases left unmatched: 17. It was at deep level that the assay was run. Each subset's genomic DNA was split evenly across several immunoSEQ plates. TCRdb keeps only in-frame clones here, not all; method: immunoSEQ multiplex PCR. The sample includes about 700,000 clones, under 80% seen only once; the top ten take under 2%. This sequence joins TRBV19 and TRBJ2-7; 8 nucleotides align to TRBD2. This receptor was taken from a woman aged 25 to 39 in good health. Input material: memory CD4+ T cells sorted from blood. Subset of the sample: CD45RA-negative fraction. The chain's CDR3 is CASRSRGGHRTEEQYF. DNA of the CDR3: TGTGCCAGTAGAAGTCGGGGGGGGCATCGGACTGAAGAGCAGTACTTC.